A single T cell receptor (beta chain) is shown here with its context. HTBI primers from iRepertoire and Arm-PCR of CDR3 regions yielded the TCR beta libraries. One entry per CDR3 protein results from TCRdb running MiXCR on the multiplex PCR reads. Among 500,000 to 700,000 distinct CDR3 sequences listed, roughly 15% were seen once. Time point described: newly diagnosed GD, antithyroid drugs for less than 3 months. PBMCs provided the RNA from which the TCR library was made. This CDR3 is 16 amino acids long. CDR1 SGHTA and CDR2 FQGNSA come from the germline V gene. V was pared by 6 bases and J by 0 bases, with 15 bases between. The data belong to a study of regulatory T cells in long-lasting Graves disease. These same records also appear under a second study, on T cells in Graves' hyperthyroidism and ophthalmopathy.

The source material was peripheral blood mononuclear cells (PBMCs), sampled at new diagnosis, from a patient treated with antithyroid drugs. This clonotype was obtained from a woman aged 30 to 39 with Graves disease. This chain joins TRBV7-2 and TRBJ2-1; D may match TRBD1 or TRBD2 (5 bases each). CDR3 coding DNA: TGTGCCAGCAGGGACGGGGCAAGATACTCCTACAATGAGCAGTTCTTC. It yields the protein CASRDGARYSYNEQFF.